The 29 T cell receptor beta chains in this list originate from one sample, sequenced in a study of cytomegalovirus exposure and HLA in healthy donors. The PCR was carried out with 60 Vbeta primers and 13 Jbeta primers. Using immunoSEQ multiplex PCR, the repertoire was profiled, and TCRdb retains in-frame clones only, with some absent. The sample lists fewer than 200,000 clones; approximately 72% were seen once. The sequenced sample consisted of PBMCs. These receptors came from a human donor in good health.

V usage is TRBV2 and J usage is TRBJ1-5; 10 bases align to TRBD1. This CDR3 contains 15 residues. The germline gives CDR1 SNHLY, CDR2 FYNNEI. The V and J ends lost 6 bases and 6 bases, in that order; junction bases with no gene match: 8. The CDR3 reads CASRGGTGVGQPQHF. CDR3 sequence (DNA): TGTGCCAGCAGGGGGGGGACAGGGGTAGGTCAGCCCCAGCATTTT.

The chain uses TRBV19 and TRBJ1-5; D call uncertain. V lost 0 bases, J lost 3 bases, and 12 bases lay in between. The CDR3 extends over 16 amino acids. Germline CDR1 reads LNHDA; CDR2 reads SQIVND (reference sequence). The CDR3 is CASSIDRGGDNQPQHF. The CDR3 DNA reads as TGTGCCAGTAGTATAGATCGCGGCGGAGACAATCAGCCCCAGCATTTT.

This sequence joins TRBV5-1 and TRBJ2-1; 8 bases map to TRBD2. Per germline, CDR1 SGHRS and CDR2 YFSETQ. The CDR3 loop spans 16 amino acids. J gave up 7 bases and V 0 bases, and 9 bases lay outside the gene matches. The CDR3 spells CASSLADGGARNEQFF. In DNA form, the CDR3 reads TGCGCCAGCAGCTTGGCCGACGGGGGGGCCAGGAATGAGCAGTTCTTC.

V is TRBV18 and J is TRBJ2-3, with D possibly being TRBD2 (5 bases). With 3 bases removed from V and 4 bases from J, the gap between germline ends came to 20 bases. This CDR3 contains 17 residues. CDR1 is KGHSH and CDR2 is LQKENI in the germline V gene. The CDR3 DNA follows: TGTGCCAGCTCACCCCTCATCTCCCGGGGTAGCGCAGATACGCAGTATTTT. Amino acids: CASSPLISRGSADTQYF.

This clone has more than one count but fewer than ten. The rearrangement joins TRBV10-3 to TRBJ1-5; D is perhaps TRBD1 (5 bases). Trimming took off 2 bases at V and 0 bases at J, with 14 bases between the two ends. Germline values: CDR1 ENHRY, CDR2 SYGVKD. The CDR3 has 17 residues. CDR3 amino acids: CAISEPGGGASNQPQHF. The DNA for the CDR3 is TGTGCCATCAGTGAGCCGGGAGGAGGGGCTAGCAATCAGCCCCAGCATTTT.

This chain uses TRBV5-4 with TRBJ2-2; D may be TRBD1 (6 bases). Germline loops: CDR1 SGHNT, CDR2 YYREEE (reference sequence). The ends were cut back, 3 bases at V and 2 bases at J, with 14 bases in the middle. The CDR3 is made up of 16 amino acids. The CDR3 DNA is TGTGCCAGCAGCTCCAGGACAGCTTCAAACACCGGGGAGCTGTTTTTT. Its protein is CASSSRTASNTGELFF.

The chain uses TRBV9 and TRBJ2-3; 10 bases align to TRBD1. The J segment lost 4 bases and the V segment lost 4 bases, leaving 12 bases of the junction unmatched. CDR3 size: 17 residues. CDR1 SGDLS and CDR2 YYNGEE come from the germline V gene. CDR3 bases: TGTGCCAGCAGCAGACAGGGGGCCCCCGGGGCGGCAGATACGCAGTATTTT. Amino acid sequence: CASSRQGAPGAADTQYF.

The genes are TRBV19 and TRBJ1-2; D perhaps matches TRBD1 (6 bases). Per germline, CDR1 LNHDA and CDR2 SQIVND (reference sequence). The length of the CDR3 is 12 residues. The germline V and J ends were trimmed by 8 bases and 2 bases, with 9 bases remaining between them. CDR3 in amino acids: CASHTGNYGYTF. CDR3 in DNA: TGTGCCAGTCATACAGGGAACTATGGCTACACCTTC.

V and J are TRBV6-1 and TRBJ2-7; 8 bases match TRBD2. The CDR3 is made up of 12 amino acids. The V gene's germline CDR1 is MNHNS and CDR2 SASEGT. Unmatched junction bases numbered 5, after V lost 6 bases and J lost 7 bases. CDR3 loop: CASRDIAGEQYF. In DNA form, the CDR3 reads TGTGCCAGCAGAGACATAGCGGGGGAGCAGTACTTC.

This clone was seen just once. The chain has TRBV23-1 and TRBJ1-1; 7 bases match TRBD1. TRBV23-1 is noted as an ORF with a role that remains uncertain. The CDR3 contains 15 residues. V lost 2 bases and J lost 8; bases outside the gene matches: 11. The DNA of the CDR3 is TGCGCCAGCAGTCAAAAGTCAGGGGGGATGATAGAAGCTTTCTTT. This gives the protein CASSQKSGGMIEAFF.

The CDR3 DNA reads as TGTGCCAGCAGCTTGCTAGGCGGGGGGGCCTCCGGGGAGCTGTTTTTT. Protein sequence: CASSLLGGGASGELFF. The J gene is TRBJ2-2, the V gene TRBV5-4, with 9 bases matching TRBD2. The CDR3 is made up of 16 amino acids. Per the germline V gene, CDR1 is SGHNT and CDR2 is YYREEE (reference sequence). The V gene end was trimmed by 1 base and the J gene end by 6 bases; junction bases not matched to a gene: 7.

The chain joins TRBV27 to TRBJ2-5; TRBD2 matches 11 bases. The CDR3 runs 17 residues. CDR1 MNHEY and CDR2 SMNVEV come from the germline V gene (reference sequence). J lost 1 base, V lost 3 bases, and 7 bases had no gene match. This CDR3 is CASSFVPGTSGQETQYF. DNA of the CDR3: TGTGCCAGCAGTTTTGTTCCTGGGACTAGCGGCCAAGAGACCCAGTACTTC.

The chain joins TRBV4-3 to TRBJ1-6; weak D call: TRBD1 (5 bases). Between the trimmed V and J ends, which lost 0 bases and 7 bases, there was a span of 13 bases. The CDR3 sequence is 16 residues long. Germline lookup yields CDR1 LGHNA and CDR2 YSLEER. The CDR3 DNA is TGCGCCAGCAGCCAAGAGGGCAGGGTCGCGAATTCACCCCTCCACTTT. This translates into CASSQEGRVANSPLHF.

Only a few counts were recorded for this clone. The chain joins TRBV4-2 to TRBJ2-3; 13 bases are shared with TRBD2. The CDR3 length is 18 residues. Germline CDR1 LGHNA, CDR2 YNFKEQ. V lost 2 bases to trimming and J lost 2 bases; unmatched junction nucleotides: 7. CDR3 coding DNA: TGTGCCAGCAGCCAACAAAAAGGGACTAGCGGGGCCACAGATACGCAGTATTTT. Amino acids: CASSQQKGTSGATDTQYF.

V is TRBV19 and J is TRBJ2-3, with 11 bases aligning to TRBD1. V was pared by 11 bases and J by 4 bases, with 11 bases of the junction left unmatched. This CDR3 has 15 residues. CDR1 and CDR2 from the germline V gene are LNHDA and SQIVND (reference sequence). The CDR3 DNA follows: TGTGCCTCCCAAACCGGGACAGGGGGTCCAGATACGCAGTATTTT. Translating gives CASQTGTGGPDTQYF.

Concerning this clone: The junction shows a germline mismatch at one end, possibly a read error. Within the sample, other DNA sequences also encode this same CDR3. The chain joins TRBV9 to TRBJ2-2, with D possibly TRBD1 on 6 matching bases. CDR3 length equals 15 residues. Per germline, CDR1 SGDLS and CDR2 YYNGEE. CDR3 amino acids: CASSVAGHRTGELFF. The CDR3 region has the DNA TGTGCCAGCAGCGTAGCGGGACACCGCACCGGAGAGCTGTTTTTT.

The rearrangement uses TRBV7-8 and TRBJ1-6; D is uncertain. CDR3 length: 14 residues. Germline V lookup: CDR1 SGHVS, CDR2 FQNEAQ. Between the trimmed V and J ends, which lost 8 bases and 11 bases, there was a span of 19 bases. The CDR3 nucleotides read TGTGCCAGCGCAGAGCTCCGGGGTACCCCACCCCTCCACTTT. This gives the protein CASAELRGTPPLHF.

The rearrangement links TRBV5-1 to TRBJ1-1, with D perhaps matching TRBD1 (5 bases). The CDR3 extends over 13 amino acids. From germline, CDR1 is SGHRS and CDR2 YFSETQ. The germline V and J ends were trimmed by 4 bases and 5 bases, with 12 bases remaining between them. CDR3: CASSGGGYTEAFF. Here the CDR3 DNA reads TGCGCCAGCAGCGGGGGGGGGTATACTGAAGCTTTCTTT.

This clone was observed once. The chain has TRBV14 and TRBJ2-5, with D unresolved. Trimming took off 1 base at V and 3 bases at J, with 9 bases between the two ends. The CDR3 loop spans 14 amino acids. Germline assignment: CDR1 SGHDN and CDR2 FVKESK. The CDR3 here is CASSQVGREETQYF. The DNA for the CDR3 is TGTGCCAGCAGCCAAGTGGGCAGAGAAGAGACCCAGTACTTC.

This rearrangement joins TRBV9 to TRBJ1-3; D uncertain. The CDR3 contains 16 residues. Germline assignment: CDR1 SGDLS and CDR2 YYNGEE. Trimming removed 0 bases from V and 0 bases from J, with 10 bases in between. The CDR3: CASSVEIARSGNTIYF. DNA for the CDR3: TGTGCCAGCAGCGTAGAAATAGCCCGCTCTGGAAACACCATATATTTT.

The rearrangement joins TRBV25-1 to TRBJ1-2, with 8 bases aligning to TRBD1. This CDR3 is built from 14 residues. V was pared by 2 bases and J by 5 bases, with 4 bases of the junction left unmatched. CDR1 is MGHDK and CDR2 is SYGVNS in the germline V gene. The CDR3 sequence: CASSEPDRVYGYTF. In DNA, the CDR3 is TGTGCCAGCAGTGAACCGGACAGGGTTTATGGCTACACCTTC.

The J gene is TRBJ2-5, the V gene TRBV30, with a tentative D call TRBD2 (7 bases). CDR1 GTSNPN and CDR2 SVGIG come from the germline V gene (reference sequence). This CDR3 is 14 amino acids long. The V gene lost 3 bases and the J gene lost 9 bases, with 20 bases spanning the gap. CDR3 nucleotides: TGTGCCTGGAGCACGGGGGGCCCGGCGGCGGCCCAGTACTTC. Translated: CAWSTGGPAAAQYF.

For the CDR3, the DNA is TGTGCCAGCAGCAAAGGACAGTACACTGAAGCTTTCTTT. Translated, it gives CASSKGQYTEAFF. J is TRBJ1-1 and V is TRBV21-1; the table's D call TRBD1 went unverified against the DNA. TRBV21-1 is listed as a pseudogene. The CDR3 runs to 13 residues.

The chain carries TRBV6-5 and TRBJ1-2; 8 bases agree with TRBD1. CDR3 size: 15 residues. Germline V gives CDR1 MNHEY, CDR2 SVGAGI. V trimming: 6 bases; J trimming: 3 bases; junction bases outside the gene matches: 9. CDR3 sequence reads: CASRTHRGIDYGYTF. For the CDR3, the DNA is TGTGCCAGCAGGACCCACAGGGGGATTGACTATGGCTACACCTTC.

This rearrangement joins TRBV5-5 to TRBJ2-3; TRBD1 might be the D (6 bases). Germline CDR1 is SGHKS and CDR2 is YYEKEE (reference sequence). The CDR3 runs to 14 residues. Trimming stripped 2 bases from V and 2 bases from J, with 9 bases between. The CDR3 nucleotides read TGTGCCAGCAGCTTCAGGGGCGACACAGATACGCAGTATTTT. Translated, it gives CASSFRGDTDTQYF.

V usage is TRBV19 and J usage is TRBJ2-2; D is uncertain. The CDR3 is 14 residues long. Germline CDR1 LNHDA, CDR2 SQIVND (reference sequence). Trimming pared 1 base from V and 1 base from J, leaving 4 bases between. In nucleotides, the CDR3 is TGTGCCAGTAGTATAGGACAGAACACCGGGGAGCTGTTTTTT. It translates to CASSIGQNTGELFF.

The chain is built from TRBV19 and TRBJ2-4; 11 bases align to TRBD2. Germline CDR1 LNHDA, CDR2 SQIVND (reference sequence). The CDR3 has 15 residues. J gave up 1 base and V 5 bases, and 1 base lay outside the gene matches. The CDR3 protein is CASSPSGGAKNIQYF. The CDR3 DNA follows: TGTGCCAGTAGTCCTAGCGGGGGGGCCAAAAACATTCAGTACTTC.

The chain employs TRBV19 and TRBJ2-7, with TRBD1 as a possible D gene (6 bases). The CDR3 covers 12 residues. The V end was cut by 8 bases, the J end by 6 bases, with 14 bases between. CDR1 LNHDA and CDR2 SQIVND come from the germline V gene (reference sequence). CDR3 loop: CASSAGGREQYF. The CDR3 DNA reads TGTGCCAGTTCAGCTGGGGGCCGCGAGCAGTACTTC.

This chain joins TRBV5-4 and TRBJ2-1; 12 bases fit TRBD2. Trimming removed 3 bases from V and 4 bases from J; junction bases left unmatched: 5. The CDR3 totals 16 residues. The germline V gene has CDR1 SGHNT and CDR2 YYREEE (reference sequence). The CDR3 is CASSSRTSGAYNEQFF. The DNA for the CDR3 is TGTGCCAGCAGCTCACGGACTAGCGGGGCTTACAATGAGCAGTTCTTC.